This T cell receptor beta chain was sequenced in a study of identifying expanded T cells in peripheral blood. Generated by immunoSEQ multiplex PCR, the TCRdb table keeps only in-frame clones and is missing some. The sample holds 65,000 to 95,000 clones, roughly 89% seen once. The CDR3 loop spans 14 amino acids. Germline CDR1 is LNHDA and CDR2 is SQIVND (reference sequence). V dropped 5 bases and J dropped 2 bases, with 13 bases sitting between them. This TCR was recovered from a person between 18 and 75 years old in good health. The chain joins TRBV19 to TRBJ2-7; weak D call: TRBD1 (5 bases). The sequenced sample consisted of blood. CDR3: CASSYQGGTYEQYF. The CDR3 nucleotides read TGTGCCAGTAGTTATCAGGGTGGAACCTACGAGCAGTACTTC.